Given below is one TCR beta chain in context. Its antigen is still unknown. Time point here: week 35, safety follow-up. One vaccine dose held 300 ug of mutant IDH1 20-mer peptide and came with topical imiquimod. Across weeks 1, 3, 5, 7, 11, 15, 19 and 23, patients received a vaccination each time, eight in all. CDR3 length equals 15 residues. V gave up 2 bases and J gave up 0 bases, with 9 bases separating them. CDR1 MNHEY and CDR2 SMNVEV come from the germline V gene (reference sequence). This entry is derived from a study of a mutant IDH1 vaccine in newly diagnosed glioma. Background on the study: Following radiotherapy alone, or alongside temozolomide cycles, vaccination was started after an interval of 4-6 weeks. Most had both radiotherapy and temozolomide beforehand; others had only one. Week 35 held visit V12, while week 47 held visit V13.

Sequenced by immunoSEQ multiplex PCR; TCRdb stores in-frame clones only, minus some. Among approximately 61,000 clones listed, around 81% were seen once. This sequence joins TRBV27 and TRBJ2-3; no reliable D call. Sequencing was performed on PBMCs, taken from a glioma patient whose treatment included an IDH1 peptide vaccine. This sequence originates from a man aged 40-49 years with glioma. This CDR3 is CASSLRASSTDTQYF. CDR3 nucleotides: TGTGCCAGCAGTTTAAGAGCGTCTAGCACAGATACGCAGTATTTT.